This T cell receptor (beta chain) was found in a study of vaccination and CD4 T cells after COVID-19. About the study: From HCoV-229E, HCoV-OC43, HCoV-NL63 and SARS-CoV-2, overlapping spike peptides were used to stimulate the cells.

The Oncomine TCR Beta short-read assay sequenced DNA from cultured CD4+ T cells. TCRdb redid the calling of the PCR reads with MiXCR, one entry per CDR3 protein. The sample carries about 11,000 distinct CDR3 sequences, about 53% recorded once. The CDR3 is 13 amino acids. Germline V lookup: CDR1 GTSNPN, CDR2 SVGIG (reference sequence). Trimming cost V 5 bases and J 3 bases; bases outside gene matches: 7. Indicated treatment: approximately nine-day PBMC culture with coronavirus spike peptide pools or control peptides (ViraFEST assay). It was with approximately 9.7 IU/ml IL-2 and around 9.3 ug/ml peptide pools that 1.5 million to 2.5 million PBMCs per well were cultured. With respect to this clonotype: The antigen is not known.

Sequencing input: CD4+ T cells from blood, cultured in vitro. This sequence was found in a human donor who had recovered from COVID-19. The chain recombines TRBV30 with TRBJ2-7; 7 nucleotides line up with TRBD1. CDR3 bases: TGTGCCTGGGCAACAGGGGCCCTCTACGAGCAGTACTTC. Translation: CAWATGALYEQYF.